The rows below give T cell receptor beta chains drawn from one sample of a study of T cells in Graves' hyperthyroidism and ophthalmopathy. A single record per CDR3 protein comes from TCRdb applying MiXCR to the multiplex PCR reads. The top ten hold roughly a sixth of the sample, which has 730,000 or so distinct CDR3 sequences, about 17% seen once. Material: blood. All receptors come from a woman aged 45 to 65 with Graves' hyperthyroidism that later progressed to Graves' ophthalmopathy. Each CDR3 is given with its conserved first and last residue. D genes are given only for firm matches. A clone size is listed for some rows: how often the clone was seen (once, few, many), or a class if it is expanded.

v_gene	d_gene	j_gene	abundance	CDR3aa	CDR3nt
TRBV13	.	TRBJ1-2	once	CASSVDRTPLLNYGYTF	TGTGCCAGCAGCGTCGACAGGACCCCCCTTTTAAACTATGGCTACACCTTC
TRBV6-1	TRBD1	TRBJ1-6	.	CASTYAQGSSPLHF	TGTGCCAGCACATATGCACAGGGGAGTTCACCCCTCCACTTT
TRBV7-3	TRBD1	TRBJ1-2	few	CASSSSTGPGGYTF	TGTGCCAGCAGCTCCTCGACAGGGCCGGGTGGCTACACCTTC
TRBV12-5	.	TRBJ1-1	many	CASGFETEAFF	TGTGCTAGTGGTTTTGAAACTGAAGCTTTCTTT
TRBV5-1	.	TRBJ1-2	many	CASSFRSATNYGYTF	TGCGCCAGCAGCTTTCGGTCAGCAACTAACTATGGCTACACCTTC
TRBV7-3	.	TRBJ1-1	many	CASSSYPGPNTEAFF	TGTGCCAGCAGCTCTTACCCCGGGCCCAACACTGAAGCTTTCTTT
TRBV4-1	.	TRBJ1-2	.	CASSHDAGSMGYGYTF	TGCGCCAGCAGCCATGATGCCGGGTCAATGGGCTATGGCTACACCTTC
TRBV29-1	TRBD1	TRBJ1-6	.	CSVEQGFGSPLHF	TGCAGCGTCGAACAGGGGTTCGGTTCACCCCTCCACTTT
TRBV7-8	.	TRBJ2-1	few	CASSFSASGEQFF	TGTGCCAGCAGCTTTAGCGCTAGTGGTGAGCAGTTCTTC
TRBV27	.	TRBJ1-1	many	CASSFRVHTEAFF	TGTGCCAGCAGCTTCAGGGTTCACACTGAAGCTTTCTTT
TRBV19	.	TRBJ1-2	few	CASNGDPVYGYTF	TGTGCCAGTAATGGAGATCCCGTCTATGGCTACACCTTC
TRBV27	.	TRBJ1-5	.	CASTPLGGGAFNQPQHF	TGTGCCAGCACCCCTCTCGGGGGGGGGGCTTTCAATCAGCCCCAGCATTTT
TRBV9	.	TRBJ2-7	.	CASSAGPGTYEQYF	TGTGCCAGCAGCGCCGGGCCAGGGACCTACGAGCAGTACTTC
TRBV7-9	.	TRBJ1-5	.	CASSLAFTNQPQHF	TGTGCCAGCAGCTTAGCGTTCACTAATCAGCCCCAGCATTTT
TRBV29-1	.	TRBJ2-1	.	CSVEGVDSYNEQFF	TGCAGCGTTGAAGGGGTAGATTCCTACAATGAGCAGTTCTTC
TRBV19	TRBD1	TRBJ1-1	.	CASSTRPGQGVAEAFF	TGTGCCAGTAGTACACGACCGGGACAGGGGGTCGCTGAAGCTTTCTTT
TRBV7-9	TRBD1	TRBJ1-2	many	CASSLATGFYGYTF	TGTGCCAGCAGCTTAGCGACAGGGTTCTATGGCTACACCTTC
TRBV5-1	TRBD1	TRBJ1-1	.	CASSSGQGLTVAFF	TGCGCCAGCAGCTCGGGACAGGGGCTAACTGTAGCTTTCTTT
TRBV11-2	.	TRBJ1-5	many	CASSLDGWGINQPQHF	TGTGCCAGCAGCTTAGACGGGTGGGGGATCAATCAGCCCCAGCATTTT
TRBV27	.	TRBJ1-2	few	CASSLSGRDYYGYTF	TGTGCCAGCAGTTTATCAGGGCGTGACTACTATGGCTACACCTTC
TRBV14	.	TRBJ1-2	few	CASSQEYSRGYTF	TGTGCCAGCAGCCAAGAATACTCTCGTGGCTACACCTTC
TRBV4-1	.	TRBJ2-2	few	CASSQENTGELFF	TGCGCCAGCAGCCAAGAGAACACCGGGGAGCTGTTTTTT
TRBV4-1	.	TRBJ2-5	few	CASSQEGPQETQYF	TGCGCCAGCAGCCAAGAGGGGCCGCAAGAGACCCAGTACTTC
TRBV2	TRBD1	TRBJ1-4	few	CASSLWDRDEKLFF	TGTGCCAGCAGCCTTTGGGACAGGGATGAAAAACTGTTTTTT